The present T cell receptor beta chain was sequenced within a study of shared clonotypes between healthy human individuals. The CDR3 runs to 15 residues. Germline CDR1 is ENHRY and CDR2 is SYGVKD. Trimming removed 3 bases at V and 9 bases at J, with 20 bases between. Using immunoSEQ multiplex PCR, the repertoire was profiled, and TCRdb retains in-frame clones only, with some absent. The data hold some 2,100,000 clones, with roughly 91% observed a single time. With respect to this clone: Its antigen is undetermined.

In the naive CD8 group, cells lacked CD45RO and were positively selected for CCR7, so terminally differentiated effector memory CD45RA+ cells were left out. Study outcomes and limitations: The represented genetic and exposure-history diversity was limited by the small number of donors.

The receptor was derived from a man between 18 and 29 years old in good health. Some clones in this sample may be carry-over from other donors' samples. This chain links TRBV10-3 with TRBJ1-1; TRBD1 is a possible D gene (5 bases). The material sequenced was naive CD8+ T cells from PBMCs. DNA of the CDR3: TGTGCCATCAGTGATTTGACGGGACCCTCTAAGCAAGCTTTCTTT. Its translation is CAISDLTGPSKQAFF.